The clone carrying this T cell receptor beta chain was counted once. The data were taken from a study of PD-L1 blockade in urothelial cancer. In the study overall: Blood-derived samples held a median 141,255 T cells.

Germline CDR1 is SGHRS and CDR2 is YFSETQ. The V and J ends lost 0 bases and 1 base respectively, with 13 bases between them. This CDR3 spans 16 amino acids. There were between 1 and 8 samples from each patient, taken pretreatment and on-treatment. Clones were read by immunoSEQ multiplex PCR, and TCRdb kept only the in-frame ones, dropping some. Seen here are roughly 90,000 clones, 90% to 95% observed once, and the top ten hold around 10%. This chain joins TRBV5-1 and TRBJ1-1; D unresolved. The receptor was isolated from a man in his 60s with urothelial cancer. This specimen was PBMCs, taken around atezolizumab (anti-PD-L1) treatment. CDR3 protein: CASSLGGDSGNTEAFF. Here the CDR3 DNA reads TGCGCCAGCAGCTTGGGTGGAGATAGCGGGAACACTGAAGCTTTCTTT.